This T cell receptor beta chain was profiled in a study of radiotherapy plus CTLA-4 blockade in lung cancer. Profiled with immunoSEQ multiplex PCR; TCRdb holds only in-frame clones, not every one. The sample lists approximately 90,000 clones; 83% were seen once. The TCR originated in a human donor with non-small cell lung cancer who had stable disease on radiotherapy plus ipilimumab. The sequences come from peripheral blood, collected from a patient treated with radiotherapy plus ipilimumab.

CDR3 coding DNA: TGTGCCAGCAGCTTAGAACAGGCTGCCTCCTACGAGCAGTACTTC. Translated, it gives CASSLEQAASYEQYF. The V gene is TRBV7-6, the J gene TRBJ2-7, with D possibly matching TRBD1 (5 bases). V was shortened by 1 base and J by 0 bases, with 10 bases between the two germline ends. Germline V lookup: CDR1 SGHVS, CDR2 FNYEAQ. The CDR3 length is 15 residues.